This T cell receptor beta chain was identified in a study of blood T cell repertoires in COVID-19. Trimming shortened V by 3 bases and J by 1 base, and 6 bases separated the two germline ends. CDR3 size: 13 residues. In germline, CDR1 is MGHRA, CDR2 YSYEKL. Sequenced by immunoSEQ multiplex PCR; TCRdb stores in-frame clones only, minus some. The sample has roughly 300,000 clones, 90% seen once. Sequenced: peripheral blood. The TCR sequence derives from a woman in her thirties with COVID-19, enrolled during active disease. The chain joins TRBV4-1 to TRBJ2-5; D perhaps matches TRBD2 (6 bases). CDR3 coding DNA: TGCGCCAGCAGCCATAGCGGCCAAGAGACCCAGTACTTC. Translated: CASSHSGQETQYF.